What follows describes a single T cell receptor beta chain. These data come from a study of technical replicates of blood from a few donors. Produced via immunoSEQ multiplex PCR; TCRdb's table is partial and in-frame only. The table lists about 83,000 clones, 85% to 95% of them singletons. Germline V gene lookup returns CDR1 SGHRS and CDR2 YFSETQ. Trimming cost V 0 bases and J 2 bases; bases outside gene matches: 5. This CDR3 spans 16 amino acids. The sample consisted of T cells isolated from PBMCs. The clonotype was recovered from a human donor in good health. The chain joins TRBV5-1 to TRBJ2-1, with TRBD2 matching over 7 bases. The CDR3 nucleotides are TGCGCCAGCAGCTTGGAAAGGGGAGGGACCTACAATGAGCAGTTCTTC. This translates into CASSLERGGTYNEQFF.